Listed here are 2 T cell receptor beta chains from one sample, sequenced in a study of blood T cell repertoires in COVID-19. The data were produced by immunoSEQ multiplex PCR, yet TCRdb's version contains in-frame clones alone and is incomplete. The sample records 100,000 to 150,000 clones, 85% being singletons. The source material was peripheral blood. These receptors were taken from an elderly woman with acute or convalescent COVID-19.

This rearrangement joins TRBV15 to TRBJ2-5, with TRBD1 matching 10 bases. Germline CDR1 is LNHNV and CDR2 is YYDKDF (reference sequence). This CDR3 region has 16 residues. V shed 5 bases, J shed 4 bases, and the junction held 10 bases outside the gene matches. The CDR3 DNA reads TGTGCCACCAGCCAACCCCGGGACAGGGGACGAGAGACCCAGTACTTC. This sequence encodes CATSQPRDRGRETQYF.

V is TRBV7-8 and J is TRBJ2-2; D gene unclear. Trimming removed 3 bases from V and 4 bases from J, with 6 bases in between. This CDR3 has 13 residues. Germline CDR1 is SGHVS and CDR2 is FQNEAQ. CDR3 loop: CASSFGLTGELFF. The CDR3 DNA reads as TGTGCCAGCAGCTTTGGCCTCACCGGGGAGCTGTTTTTT.